Listed below are T cell receptor beta chains from one sample, sequenced in a study of response to subunit inactivated influenza vaccine. TCRdb reprocessed the RT-PCR reads with MiXCR, giving one entry per CDR3 protein. Of fewer than 250,000 distinct CDR3 sequences listed, over 13% were seen once; the top ten hold roughly 24%. Sequences were derived from CD8+ T cells sorted from PBMCs, sampled about 5 days after vaccination. All receptors derive from a man aged 50 to 60 who received an inactivated influenza vaccine. Each CDR3 is given with its conserved first and last residue. The order of the fields is D gene, V gene, J gene, clone size, CDR3 DNA, CDR3 protein. D genes are given only for firm matches. A row's size may be missing; if present it is once, few, many or a size class.

>-|TRBV6-2/TRBV6-3|TRBJ2-5|-
TGTGCCAGCAGTTACCCGGGATATAAAGAGACCCAGTACTTC
CASSYPGYKETQYF
>TRBD2|TRBV5-1|TRBJ2-1|many
TGCGCCAGCAGCGGAACCGGGACTAGCGGGAGTCTTACTAGCAATGAGCAGTTCTTC
CASSGTGTSGSLTSNEQFF
>-|TRBV28|TRBJ1-1|-
TGTGCCAGCAGTGGGGGGTTAGAAGCTTTCTTT
CASSGGLEAFF
>-|TRBV20-1|TRBJ2-1|-
TGCAGTGCTAGAGATCCTCGCGGAGCGTACAATGAGCAGTTCTTC
CSARDPRGAYNEQFF
>TRBD1|TRBV5-1|TRBJ1-1|-
TGCGCCAGCGGAACAGGGGCCAACACTGAAGCTTTCTTT
CASGTGANTEAFF
>-|TRBV7-8|TRBJ2-3|-
TGTGCCAGCGGCACAGAAGAGGGGTCCCTTCCCGCAGATACGCAGTATTTT
CASGTEEGSLPADTQYF
>-|TRBV12-3/TRBV12-4|TRBJ2-7|many
TGTGCCCCCTACGAGCAGTACTTC
CAPYEQYF
>TRBD2|TRBV4-3|TRBJ2-1|few
TGCGCCAGCAGCCAAGAAAGACTAGCGGGAGACCAGTTCTTC
CASSQERLAGDQFF
>-|TRBV11-2|TRBJ2-3|-
TGTGCCAGCAGCTCCGGGCCATCAGAGGGGGAGTATTTT
CASSSGPSEGEYF
>TRBD2|TRBV7-6|TRBJ2-2|-
TGTGCCAGCAGCCCGGGACTAGCGGGAGATGGGTACACCGGGGAGCTGTTTTTT
CASSPGLAGDGYTGELFF
>TRBD2|TRBV11-2|TRBJ2-3|few
TGTGCCAGCAGCTTAGCCCCGACTAGCGGGGGGGAGGATACGCAGTATTTT
CASSLAPTSGGEDTQYF
>TRBD2|TRBV6-4|TRBJ2-3|-
TGTGCCAGCAGTGATGTCAGCGGGAGTACCGATACGCAGTATTTT
CASSDVSGSTDTQYF
>-|TRBV29-1|TRBJ2-5|few
TGCAGCGTTGGGCTTGGTAGCCGAGAGACCCAGTACTTC
CSVGLGSRETQYF
>TRBD1|TRBV6-1|TRBJ2-7|few
TGTGCCAGTCAGACAGGGTCAGCCTACGAGCAGTACTTC
CASQTGSAYEQYF
>-|TRBV20-1|TRBJ2-1|few
TGCAGTGCTAGATGGAGCAATGAGCAGTTCTTC
CSARWSNEQFF
>-|TRBV3-1|TRBJ2-3|-
TGTGCCAGCAGCCTCCAAAAACCCACAGATACGCAGTATTTT
CASSLQKPTDTQYF
>-|TRBV27|TRBJ2-2|few
TGTGCCAGCAGTACCCTCGGCAGTTCGAACACCGGGGAGCTGTTTTTT
CASSTLGSSNTGELFF
>-|TRBV12-3/TRBV12-4|TRBJ1-6|few
TGTGCCAGCGGTGAGGATAATTCACCCCTCCACTTT
CASGEDNSPLHF
>-|TRBV7-9|TRBJ1-1|-
TGTGCCAGCCACGAAGGATCGGGGACTGAAGCTTTCTTT
CASHEGSGTEAFF
>TRBD2|TRBV20-1|TRBJ2-5|-
TGCAGTGCTAGAGATCTTGCGGTAGTAGCGGGAAGCCAAGAGACCCAGTACTTC
CSARDLAVVAGSQETQYF
>-|TRBV3-1|TRBJ2-7|-
TGTGCCAGCAGCCAAGACCGGACATCGTTATCCTACGAGCAGTACTTC
CASSQDRTSLSYEQYF
>-|TRBV4-1|TRBJ1-3|many
TGCGCCAGCAGCCAAGTTGGGGTCCGTACTGGAAACACCATATATTTT
CASSQVGVRTGNTIYF
>TRBD1|TRBV5-6|TRBJ2-2|many
TGTGCCAGCAGTGAGATTGACAGGGCGGACACCGGGGAGCTGTTTTTT
CASSEIDRADTGELFF
>-|TRBV4-3|TRBJ2-1|many
TGCGCCAGCAGCCAAGATGACGTTAGCTCCTACAATGAGCAGTTCTTC
CASSQDDVSSYNEQFF
>-|TRBV15|TRBJ1-3|few
TGTGCCACCACCTCGACCGTTTCTGGAAACACCATATATTTT
CATTSTVSGNTIYF
>-|TRBV7-9|TRBJ2-7|few
TGTGCCAGCACGGGGACTCCGAACTACGAGCAGTACTTC
CASTGTPNYEQYF
>TRBD2|TRBV20-1|TRBJ2-3|-
TGCAGTGCTTTAAGCGGGATCCGCACAGATACGCAGTATTTT
CSALSGIRTDTQYF
>TRBD2|TRBV5-6|TRBJ2-7|-
TGTGCCAGCAGCCAAGGACTAGCGGGAGTGAGCTCCTACGAGCAGTACTTC
CASSQGLAGVSSYEQYF
>-|TRBV11-2|TRBJ1-5|-
TGTGCCAGCAGCCCCACGGGACATGGGAATCAGCCCCAGCATTTT
CASSPTGHGNQPQHF
>-|TRBV12-3/TRBV12-4|TRBJ1-5|-
TGTGCCAGCAGGTGCCAGCCCCAGCATTTT
CASRCQPQHF
>-|TRBV10-3|TRBJ2-3|once
TGTGCCATCCGGGATCTCTATCTCACAGATACGCAGTATTTT
CAIRDLYLTDTQYF
>-|TRBV7-6|TRBJ2-7|-
TGTGCCAGCAGCTTAGACAGGGTCGGCGAGCAGTACTTC
CASSLDRVGEQYF
>TRBD2|TRBV9|TRBJ2-2|-
TGTGCCAGCAACCTAGCGGGGATGAACACCGGGGAGCTGTTTTTT
CASNLAGMNTGELFF
>-|TRBV6-2/TRBV6-3|TRBJ2-7|-
TGTGCCAGCAGTTACTGGGGGGCTCCCTACGAGCAGTACTTC
CASSYWGAPYEQYF
>TRBD1|TRBV29-1|TRBJ1-2|few
TGCAGCGTTGAAGGGGACAGGGCTGGCTACACCTTC
CSVEGDRAGYTF
>-|TRBV6-2/TRBV6-3|TRBJ2-1|few
TGTGCCAGCAGTTACAAAGTAAGGGACTACAATGAGCAGTTCTTC
CASSYKVRDYNEQFF
>-|TRBV20-1|TRBJ1-5|-
TGCAGTGCTAGAGAGGATGAGGTGTGGGGCAATCAGCCCCAGCATTTT
CSAREDEVWGNQPQHF
>TRBD2|TRBV29-1|TRBJ2-4|few
TGCAGCGTCGCCGGGGCGGGAGGGCCTAACATTCAGTACTTC
CSVAGAGGPNIQYF
>TRBD2|TRBV28|TRBJ2-7|few
TGTGCCAGCAGTTCAGCGGGGGGGAGCTCCTACGAGCAGTACTTC
CASSSAGGSSYEQYF